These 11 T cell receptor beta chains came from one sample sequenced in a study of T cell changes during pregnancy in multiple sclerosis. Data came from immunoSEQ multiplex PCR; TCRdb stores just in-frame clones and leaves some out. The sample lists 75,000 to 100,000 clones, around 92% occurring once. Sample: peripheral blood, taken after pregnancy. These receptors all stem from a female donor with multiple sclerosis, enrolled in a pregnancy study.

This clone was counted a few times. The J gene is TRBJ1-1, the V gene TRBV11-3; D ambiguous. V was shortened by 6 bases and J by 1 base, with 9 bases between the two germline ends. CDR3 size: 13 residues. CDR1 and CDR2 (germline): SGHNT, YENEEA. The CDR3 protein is CASRFTANTEAFF. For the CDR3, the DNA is TGTGCCAGCAGGTTTACAGCGAACACTGAAGCTTTCTTT. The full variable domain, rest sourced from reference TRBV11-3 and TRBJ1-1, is EAGVVQSPRYKIIEKKQPVAFWCNPISGHNTLYWYLQNLGQGPELLIRYENEEAVDDSQLPKDRFSAERLKGVDSTLKIQPAELGDSAVYLCASRFTANTEAFFGQGTRLTVV.

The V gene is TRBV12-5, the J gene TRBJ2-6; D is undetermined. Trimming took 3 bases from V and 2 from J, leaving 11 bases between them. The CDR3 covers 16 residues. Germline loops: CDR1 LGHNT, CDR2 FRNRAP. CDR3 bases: TGTGCTAGTGGTTTTTCCCTGCCAGCTGGGGCCAACGTCCTGACTTTC. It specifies CASGFSLPAGANVLTF.

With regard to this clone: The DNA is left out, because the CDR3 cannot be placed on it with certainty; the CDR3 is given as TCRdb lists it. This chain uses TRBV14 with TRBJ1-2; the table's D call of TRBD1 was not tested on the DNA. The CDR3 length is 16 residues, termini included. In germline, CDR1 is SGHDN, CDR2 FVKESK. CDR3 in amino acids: CASSQQGFGPGYGYTF.

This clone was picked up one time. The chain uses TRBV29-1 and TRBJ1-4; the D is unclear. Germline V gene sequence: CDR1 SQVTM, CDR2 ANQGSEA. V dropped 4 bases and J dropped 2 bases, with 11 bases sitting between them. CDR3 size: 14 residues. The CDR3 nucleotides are TGCAGCGTTGTTCCTGGTGGCACTAATGAAAAACTGTTTTTT. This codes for CSVVPGGTNEKLFF. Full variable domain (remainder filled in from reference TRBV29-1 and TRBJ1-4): SAVISQKPSRDICQRGTSLTIQCQVDSQVTMMFWYRQQPGQSLTLIATANQGSEATYESGFVIDKFPISRPNLTFSTLTVSNMSPEDSSIYLCSVVPGGTNEKLFFGSGTQLSVL.

The CDR3 DNA reads TGTGCCAGTTCTTTGTTTTTGGGGGCTGACACTGAAGCTTTCTTT. This sequence encodes CASSLFLGADTEAFF. V is TRBV27 and J is TRBJ1-1, with D tentatively TRBD1 (6 bases). The CDR3 consists of 15 residues. Germline lookup yields CDR1 MNHEY and CDR2 SMNVEV (reference sequence). The V end was cut by 9 bases, the J end by 3 bases, with 20 bases between.

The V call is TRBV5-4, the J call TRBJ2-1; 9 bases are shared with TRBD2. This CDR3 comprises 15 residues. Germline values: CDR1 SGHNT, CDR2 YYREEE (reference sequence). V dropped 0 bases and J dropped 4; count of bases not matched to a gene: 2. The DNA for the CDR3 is TGTGCCAGCAGCTTGGAGCTAGCGGGGTACAATGAGCAGTTCTTC. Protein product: CASSLELAGYNEQFF.

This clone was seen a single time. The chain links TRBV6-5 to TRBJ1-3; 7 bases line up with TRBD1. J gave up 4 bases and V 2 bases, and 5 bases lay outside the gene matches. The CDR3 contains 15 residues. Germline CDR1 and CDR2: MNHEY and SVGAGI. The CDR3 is CASSYDRAGGNTIYF. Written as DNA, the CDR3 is TGTGCCAGCAGTTACGACAGGGCGGGGGGAAACACCATATATTTT.

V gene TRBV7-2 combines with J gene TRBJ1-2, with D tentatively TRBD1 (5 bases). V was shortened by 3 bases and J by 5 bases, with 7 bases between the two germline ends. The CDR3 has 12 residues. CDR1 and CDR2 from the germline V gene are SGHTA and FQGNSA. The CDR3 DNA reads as TGTGCCAGCAGCTTCGGGGGATATGGCTACACCTTC. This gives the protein CASSFGGYGYTF.

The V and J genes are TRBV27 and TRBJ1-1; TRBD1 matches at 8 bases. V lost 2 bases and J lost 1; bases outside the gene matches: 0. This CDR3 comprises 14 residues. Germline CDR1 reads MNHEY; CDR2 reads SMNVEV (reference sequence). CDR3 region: CASSLQGANTEAFF. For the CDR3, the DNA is TGTGCCAGCAGTTTACAGGGGGCGAACACTGAAGCTTTCTTT.

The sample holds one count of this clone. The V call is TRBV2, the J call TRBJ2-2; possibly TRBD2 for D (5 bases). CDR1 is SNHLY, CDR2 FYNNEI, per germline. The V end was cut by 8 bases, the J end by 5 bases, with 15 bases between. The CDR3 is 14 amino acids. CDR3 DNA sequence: TGTGCCAGCGGCGGGCTAATTTGGACCGGGGAGCTGTTTTTT. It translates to CASGGLIWTGELFF.

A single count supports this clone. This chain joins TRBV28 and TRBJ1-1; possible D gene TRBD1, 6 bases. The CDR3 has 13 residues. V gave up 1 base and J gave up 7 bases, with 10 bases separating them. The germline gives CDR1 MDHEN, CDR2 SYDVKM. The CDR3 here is CASSLLQGREAFF. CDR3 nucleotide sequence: TGTGCCAGCAGTTTATTGCAGGGGCGTGAAGCTTTCTTT. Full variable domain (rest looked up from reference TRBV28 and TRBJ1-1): DVKVTQSSRYLVKRTGEKVFLECVQDMDHENMFWYRQDPGLGLRLIYFSYDVKMKEKGDIPEGYSVSREKKERFSLILESASTNQTSMYLCASSLLQGREAFFGQGTRLTVV.